Listed here are 24 T cell receptor beta chains from one sample, sequenced in a study of beta chain features in type 1 diabetes. Expressed TCRB transcripts were sequenced after all isolated RNA was converted to cDNA. The data were produced by immunoSEQ multiplex PCR, yet TCRdb's version contains in-frame clones alone and is incomplete. This table holds fewer than 650,000 clones, around 15% found once. The sequenced sample consisted of naive CD4+ T cells from blood. The receptor set was obtained from a man younger than 30 in good health.

This chain uses TRBV27 with TRBJ2-6; D tentatively fits TRBD1 or TRBD2 (5 bases each). This CDR3 comprises 17 residues. The V and J ends lost 6 bases and 2 bases respectively, with 17 bases between them. Germline CDR1 MNHEY, CDR2 SMNVEV (reference sequence). The CDR3, as DNA: TGTGCCAGCAGCCCGAGAACAGGAGGTGCTGGGGCCAACGTCCTGACTTTC. Translated: CASSPRTGGAGANVLTF.

The chain links TRBV7-3 to TRBJ2-3; 12 bases align to TRBD2. V shed 4 bases, J shed 7 bases, and the junction held 3 bases outside the gene matches. The CDR3 is made up of 14 amino acids. Germline V gene lookup returns CDR1 SGHTA and CDR2 FQGTGA. CDR3 DNA: TGTGCCAGCAGCTCGCGGACTAGCGGGAATACGCAGTATTTT. The encoded protein is CASSSRTSGNTQYF.

This clone was counted a few times. The chain recombines TRBV4-2 with TRBJ1-2, with 8 bases matching TRBD1. The CDR3 runs 17 residues. V was pared by 1 base and J by 0 bases, with 7 bases of the junction left unmatched. Germline V CDR1 and CDR2: LGHNA, YNFKEQ. CDR3 in amino acids: CASSQGDRKRANYGYTF. The CDR3 DNA reads TGTGCCAGCAGCCAAGGGGACAGGAAAAGAGCTAACTATGGCTACACCTTC.

This clone was observed a few times. The genes are TRBV7-2 and TRBJ2-1, with 9 bases lining up with TRBD1. The CDR3 extends over 15 amino acids. The germline V gene encodes CDR1 SGHTA and CDR2 FQGNSA. V lost 4 bases to trimming and J lost 2 bases; unmatched junction nucleotides: 3. CDR3 coding DNA: TGTGCCAGCAGCTCGGGACAGGGTACCTACAATGAGCAGTTCTTC. Translating it yields CASSSGQGTYNEQFF.

This clone was seen a handful of times. This chain links TRBV28 with TRBJ2-7; perhaps TRBD2 as D (6 bases). V was trimmed by 7 bases and J by 5 bases, leaving 15 bases between them. CDR3 length: 13 residues. Looked up from germline, CDR1 is MDHEN and CDR2 is SYDVKM. This CDR3 is CASNMGRTDEQYF. In nucleotides, the CDR3 is TGTGCCAGCAATATGGGGAGGACGGACGAGCAGTACTTC.

This clone was picked up a small number of times. This chain connects TRBV18 to TRBJ2-7; D ambiguous. The germline V and J ends were trimmed by 3 bases and 6 bases, with 15 bases remaining between them. This CDR3 contains 14 residues. Germline values: CDR1 KGHSH, CDR2 LQKENI. CDR3 nucleotide sequence: TGTGCCAGCTCACCCTTAGAGAAGATCGGCGAGCAGTACTTC. Its translation is CASSPLEKIGEQYF.

The CDR3 DNA sequence: TGCAGTGCTAGGGACCGGGAGCTGTTTTTT. It codes for CSARDRELFF. The chain uses TRBV20-1 and TRBJ2-2; D is unclear. This CDR3 is 10 amino acids long. Trimming cost V 3 bases and J 9 bases, with 5 bases left between them. Germline V gene sequence: CDR1 DFQATT, CDR2 SNEGSKA (reference sequence).

This chain links TRBV11-2 with TRBJ1-2; no clear D gene. The CDR3 extends over 12 amino acids. Germline V gene lookup returns CDR1 SGHAT and CDR2 FQNNGV. The germline V and J ends were trimmed by 3 bases and 5 bases, with 7 bases remaining between them. The CDR3 loop is CASSLSLYGYTF. In nucleotides, the CDR3 is TGTGCCAGCAGCTTGTCGCTGTATGGCTACACCTTC.

V is TRBV7-9 and J is TRBJ2-4; the D gene is possibly TRBD2 (6 bases). The CDR3 loop spans 17 amino acids. With 5 bases removed from V and 0 bases from J, the gap between germline ends came to 17 bases. Per germline, CDR1 SEHNR and CDR2 FQNEAQ (reference sequence). CDR3 in DNA: TGTGCCAGCAGCCGTCTAGGCGGGACGCTAGCCAAAAACATTCAGTACTTC. Residues: CASSRLGGTLAKNIQYF.

This clone was picked up a small number of times. This chain joins TRBV7-2 and TRBJ1-2; no firm D call. The germline V gene has CDR1 SGHTA and CDR2 FQGNSA. The CDR3 is 12 amino acids. Trimming removed 2 bases from V and 8 bases from J, with 9 bases in between. The CDR3 spells CASSLSAGGYTF. The DNA for the CDR3 is TGTGCCAGCAGCTTATCGGCGGGGGGCTACACCTTC. Variable domain in full (rest from reference TRBV7-2 and TRBJ1-2): GAGVSQSPSNKVTEKGKDVELRCDPISGHTALYWYRQSLGQGLEFLIYFQGNSAPDKSGLPSDRFSAERTGGSVSTLTIQRTQQEDSAVYLCASSLSAGGYTFGSGTRLTVV.

The chain uses TRBV15 and TRBJ2-1; D is perhaps TRBD2 (5 bases). This CDR3 spans 16 amino acids. Trimming cost V 3 bases and J 6 bases, with 18 bases left between them. Germline loops: CDR1 LNHNV, CDR2 YYDKDF (reference sequence). CDR3 nucleotides: TGTGCCACCAGCAGCCCGGGCTCTCTCGGGGTCAATGAGCAGTTCTTC. Translated, it gives CATSSPGSLGVNEQFF.

This clone has just a few counts. A junction end diverges from the germline sequence, so it may reflect a read error. The gene calls are TRBV2 and TRBJ2-7; possibly TRBD2 for D (5 bases). The CDR3 loop spans 12 amino acids. Germline V gives CDR1 SNHLY, CDR2 FYNNEI. CDR3: CASGGLSSEQYF. The DNA of the CDR3 is TGTGCCAGCGGAGGACTTTCCTCCGAGCAGTACTTC.

This clone has only a few counts. The chain joins TRBV9 to TRBJ1-6, with D maybe TRBD1 (6 bases). The CDR3 sequence is 17 residues long. CDR1 is SGDLS, CDR2 YYNGEE, per germline. V shed 0 bases and J shed 7 bases, with 17 bases lying between them. In DNA form, the CDR3 reads TGTGCCAGCAGCGTAGGGGTAACAGGGTTTTACAATTCACCCCTCCACTTT. This encodes CASSVGVTGFYNSPLHF.

This clone was detected only a few times. The chain links TRBV7-9 to TRBJ2-1; D is unresolved. The CDR3 has 15 amino acids. The germline CDR1 and CDR2 sequences are SEHNR and FQNEAQ (reference sequence). V lost 3 bases, J lost 1 base, and 10 bases lay in between. In DNA, the CDR3 is TGTGCCAGCAGCTTTAATGCAGAATCCTACAATGAGCAGTTCTTC. Residues: CASSFNAESYNEQFF.

This clone was detected a few times. The chain links TRBV10-3 to TRBJ2-5, with TRBD1 as a possible D gene (6 bases). Germline values: CDR1 ENHRY, CDR2 SYGVKD. The CDR3 loop spans 13 amino acids. V shed 6 bases and J shed 2 bases, with 10 bases lying between them. CDR3 bases: TGTGCCATCAGGGACAGCGGTCAAGAGACCCAGTACTTC. Its translation is CAIRDSGQETQYF.

V usage is TRBV20-1 and J usage is TRBJ2-5; no definite D call. CDR1 and CDR2 from the germline V gene are DFQATT and SNEGSKA (reference sequence). This CDR3 is built from 10 residues. The ends were cut back, 4 bases at V and 1 base at J, with 1 base in the middle. Here the CDR3 reads CSATQETQYF. Written as DNA, the CDR3 is TGCAGTGCTACCCAAGAGACCCAGTACTTC.

This clone came up many times. The chain is built from TRBV14 and TRBJ2-1; no firm D call. From germline, CDR1 is SGHDN and CDR2 FVKESK. CDR3 size: 11 residues. Trimming cost V 3 bases and J 9 bases, with 6 bases left between them. In DNA form, the CDR3 reads TGTGCCAGCAGCCAGCGGAGTGAGCAGTTCTTC. Translation: CASSQRSEQFF. Full variable domain (missing parts from reference TRBV14 and TRBJ2-1): EAGVTQFPSHSVIEKGQTVTLRCDPISGHDNLYWYRRVMGKEIKFLLHFVKESKQDESGMPNNRFLAERTGGTYSTLKVQPAELEDSGVYFCASSQRSEQFFGPGTRLTVL.

This clone was detected a few times. J is TRBJ1-5 and V is TRBV2; D is ambiguous. With 3 bases removed from V and 1 base from J, the gap between germline ends came to 10 bases. The CDR3 spans 15 residues. CDR1 is SNHLY and CDR2 is FYNNEI in the germline V gene. The CDR3 DNA sequence: TGTGCCAGCAGTGAGGAGGGCACGAGCAATCAGCCCCAGCATTTT. Protein: CASSEEGTSNQPQHF.

The chain links TRBV18 to TRBJ2-7, with a possible D match to TRBD1 (6 bases). The ends were cut back, 4 bases at V and 5 bases at J, with 9 bases in the middle. The CDR3 has 12 residues. CDR1 is KGHSH, CDR2 LQKENI, per germline. The CDR3 loop is CASSLWTDEQYF. CDR3 sequence (DNA): TGTGCCAGCTCACTTTGGACAGACGAGCAGTACTTC.

The chain couples TRBV7-2 to TRBJ1-5, with D possibly TRBD1 on 5 matching bases. Germline loops: CDR1 SGHTA, CDR2 FQGNSA. The V gene lost 1 base and the J gene lost 3 bases, with 13 bases spanning the gap. The CDR3 sequence is 16 residues long. The CDR3 DNA reads TGTGCCAGCAGCTTAGGCCTCCGGGGGACCAATCAGCCCCAGCATTTT. Its translation: CASSLGLRGTNQPQHF.

The rearrangement links TRBV27 to TRBJ2-5, with 9 bases lining up with TRBD1. The CDR3 extends over 14 amino acids. The J segment lost 4 bases and the V segment lost 5 bases, leaving 5 bases of the junction unmatched. Germline V lookup: CDR1 MNHEY, CDR2 SMNVEV (reference sequence). The CDR3 DNA reads as TGTGCCAGCAGTCCCAGACAGGGGGGAGAGACCCAGTACTTC. Translation gives CASSPRQGGETQYF.

This clone was seen more than once but under ten times. CDR3 region: CAWSVPVRNSPLHF. The CDR3 coding sequence is TGTGCCTGGAGTGTCCCCGTTAGGAATTCACCCCTCCACTTT. The chain links TRBV30 to TRBJ1-6, with D unresolved. Germline lookup yields CDR1 GTSNPN and CDR2 SVGIG (reference sequence). V was pared by 0 bases and J by 7 bases, with 10 bases between. The CDR3 runs to 14 residues.

The sample holds a few counts of this clone. V gene TRBV5-4 combines with J gene TRBJ2-3, with 7 bases matching TRBD2. V dropped 4 bases and J dropped 2; count of bases not matched to a gene: 10. The germline gives CDR1 SGHNT, CDR2 YYREEE (reference sequence). The CDR3 spans 16 residues. The CDR3 protein is CASSTPFREDTDTQYF. The CDR3 DNA reads TGTGCCAGCAGCACACCCTTCCGGGAGGACACAGATACGCAGTATTTT.

The V gene is TRBV4-1, the J gene TRBJ1-5, with D perhaps TRBD1 (6 bases). Germline V lookup: CDR1 MGHRA, CDR2 YSYEKL. The CDR3 has 15 amino acids. Deletions cut 4 bases from V and 6 bases from J, with 16 bases between. CDR3 in amino acids: CASSPSGVLGQPQHF. For the CDR3, the DNA is TGCGCCAGCAGCCCGTCAGGGGTTTTAGGTCAGCCCCAGCATTTT.